The source of this T cell receptor beta chain is a study of cytomegalovirus exposure and HLA in healthy donors. Study background: Some 77 million unique TCRs from HLA-typed donors were held in an early release of data. Whole-study results and caveats: When analyzed later, the rates of TCR association showed variation by HLA locus, with DRB1 the most and HLA-C the fewest.

Concerning this clone itself: Its antigen is undetermined.

In the PCR, 60 Vbeta and 13 Jbeta primers were used. This table comes from immunoSEQ multiplex PCR, and its TCRdb copy is limited to in-frame clones, with some not included. Of over 100,000 clones listed, about 70% are singletons. The germline V gene encodes CDR1 MDHEN and CDR2 SYDVKM. CDR3 length: 15 amino acids. V was clipped by 4 bases and J by 12 bases, with 24 bases between them. The sequenced material came from PBMCs. The V and J genes are TRBV28 and TRBJ1-1, with D possibly being TRBD1 (6 bases). The clonotype was recovered from a male donor in good health and CMV-seronegative. As DNA, the CDR3 is TGTGCCAGCAGTTCCGACCCCGTCCCTGGCGGGGGGCCTTTCTTT. Residues: CASSSDPVPGGGPFF.